This TCR beta chain comes out of a study of cytomegalovirus exposure and HLA in healthy donors. Points from the study as a whole: A previous analysis found most TCR beta V segments productive roughly 87% or roughly 30% of the time.

60 Vbeta and 13 Jbeta primers were used in PCR. The data were produced by immunoSEQ multiplex PCR, yet TCRdb's version contains in-frame clones alone and is incomplete. The repertoire holds approximately 170,000 clones, 75% to 85% seen once, with less than 9% in the top ten. Per the germline V gene, CDR1 is SGHTA and CDR2 is FQGNSA. The V end lost 2 bases, the J end lost 8 bases, and 15 bases lay between the germline ends. The CDR3 covers 15 residues. With regard to this clone: Its antigen is as yet unknown.

Sequenced input: PBMCs. This receptor was obtained from a male donor in good health and CMV-seropositive. The chain joins TRBV7-2 to TRBJ1-4, with TRBD1 as a possible D gene (5 bases). The CDR3 is CASSLRGSVTEKLFF. CDR3 DNA: TGTGCCAGCAGCTTAAGGGGCAGCGTTACCGAAAAACTGTTTTTT.